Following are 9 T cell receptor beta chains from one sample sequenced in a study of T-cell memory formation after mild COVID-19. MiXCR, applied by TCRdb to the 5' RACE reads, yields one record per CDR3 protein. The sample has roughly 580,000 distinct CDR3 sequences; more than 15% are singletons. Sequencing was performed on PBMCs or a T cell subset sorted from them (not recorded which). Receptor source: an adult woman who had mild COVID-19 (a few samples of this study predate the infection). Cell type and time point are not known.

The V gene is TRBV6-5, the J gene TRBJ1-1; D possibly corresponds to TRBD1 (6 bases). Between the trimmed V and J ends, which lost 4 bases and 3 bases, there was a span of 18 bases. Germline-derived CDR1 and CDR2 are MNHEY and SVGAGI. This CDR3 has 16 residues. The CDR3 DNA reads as TGTGCCAGCAGTTCGCGGTGGGGCCAGGGGTACACTGAAGCTTTCTTT. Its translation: CASSSRWGQGYTEAFF.

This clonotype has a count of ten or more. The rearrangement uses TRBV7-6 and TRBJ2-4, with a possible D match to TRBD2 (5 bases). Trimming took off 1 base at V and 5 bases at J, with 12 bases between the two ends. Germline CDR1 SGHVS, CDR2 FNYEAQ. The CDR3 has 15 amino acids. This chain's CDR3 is CASSLEAGIQNIQYF. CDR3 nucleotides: TGTGCCAGCAGCTTAGAGGCCGGGATTCAAAACATTCAGTACTTC.

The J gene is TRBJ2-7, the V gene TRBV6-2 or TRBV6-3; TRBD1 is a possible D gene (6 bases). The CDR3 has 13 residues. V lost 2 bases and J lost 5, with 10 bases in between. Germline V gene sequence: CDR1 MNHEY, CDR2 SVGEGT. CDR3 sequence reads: CASSYTGYHEQYF. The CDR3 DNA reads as TGTGCCAGCAGTTACACAGGGTACCACGAGCAGTACTTC.

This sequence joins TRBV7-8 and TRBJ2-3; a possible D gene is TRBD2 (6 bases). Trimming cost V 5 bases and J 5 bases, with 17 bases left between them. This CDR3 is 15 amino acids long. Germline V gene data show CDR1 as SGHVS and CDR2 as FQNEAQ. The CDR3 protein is CASSQTTSLIDTQYF. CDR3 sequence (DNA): TGTGCCAGCAGCCAAACGACTAGTCTCATAGATACGCAGTATTTT.

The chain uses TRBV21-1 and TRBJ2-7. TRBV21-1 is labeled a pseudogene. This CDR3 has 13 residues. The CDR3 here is CASSPYGYDEQYF. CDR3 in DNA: TGTGCCAGCAGCCCCTATGGGTATGACGAGCAGTACTTC.

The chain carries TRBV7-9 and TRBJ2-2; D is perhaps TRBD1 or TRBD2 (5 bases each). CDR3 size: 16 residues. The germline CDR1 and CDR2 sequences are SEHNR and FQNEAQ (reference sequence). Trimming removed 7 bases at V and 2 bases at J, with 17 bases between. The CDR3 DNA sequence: TGTGCCAGCATAACCGGGGCCAGGGTAAACACCGGGGAGCTGTTTTTT. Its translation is CASITGARVNTGELFF. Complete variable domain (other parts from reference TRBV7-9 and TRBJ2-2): DTGVSQNPRHKITKRGQNVTFRCDPISEHNRLYWYRQTLGQGPEFLTYFQNEAQLEKSRLLSDRFSAERPKGSFSTLEIQRTEQGDSAMYLCASITGARVNTGELFFGEGSRLTVL.

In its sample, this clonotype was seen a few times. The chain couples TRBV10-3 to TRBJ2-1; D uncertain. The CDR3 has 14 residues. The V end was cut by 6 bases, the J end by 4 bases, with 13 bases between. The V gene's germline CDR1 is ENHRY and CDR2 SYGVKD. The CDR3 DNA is TGTGCCATCAGCCGAGAGTACCAGTACAATGAGCAGTTCTTC. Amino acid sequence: CAISREYQYNEQFF.

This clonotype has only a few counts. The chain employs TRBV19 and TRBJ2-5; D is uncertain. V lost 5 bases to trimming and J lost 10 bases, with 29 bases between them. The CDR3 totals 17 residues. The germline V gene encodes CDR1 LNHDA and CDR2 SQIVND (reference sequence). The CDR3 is CASSLERAQGFRGNQYF. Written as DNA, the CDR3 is TGTGCCAGTAGTCTCGAAAGGGCCCAAGGCTTTCGTGGGAACCAGTACTTC.

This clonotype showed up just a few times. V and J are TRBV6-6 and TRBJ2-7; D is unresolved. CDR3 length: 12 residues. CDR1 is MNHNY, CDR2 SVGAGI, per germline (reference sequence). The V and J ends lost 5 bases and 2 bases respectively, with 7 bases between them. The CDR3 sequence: CASSPNPYEQYF. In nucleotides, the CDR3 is TGTGCCAGCAGTCCCAATCCCTACGAGCAGTACTTC.